This is a list of T cell receptor beta chains from one sample in a study of T cell repertoires in cytomegalovirus infection. One entry per CDR3 protein results from TCRdb running MiXCR on the reads. The table records some 700,000 distinct CDR3 sequences, around 31% of them present only once. These receptors' targets are unknown. The sequencing used cultured PBMCs, collected from culture after CMV antigen stimulation. All receptors derive from a human donor in good health (CMV status not recorded). Some clones in this sample may be carry-over from other donors' samples. Each CDR3 is given with its conserved first and last residue.

j_call v_call cdr3_aa
TRBJ2-4 TRBV20-1 CSAEQGAGKNIQYF
TRBJ1-4 TRBV7-2 CASSLARFAFPNEKLFF
TRBJ1-6 TRBV4-1 CASSQVEDRGSINSPLHF
TRBJ2-5 TRBV12-3/TRBV12-4 CASSLLGNQETQYF
TRBJ2-3 TRBV5-4 CASSLASSLEQYF
TRBJ2-3 TRBV20-1 CSASRVVADTQYF
TRBJ2-7 TRBV11-2 CASSVPGTMSYEQYF
TRBJ2-1 TRBV6-2/TRBV6-3 CASSGRGAGEQFF
TRBJ2-1 TRBV6-5 CASSYRFSSYNEQFF
TRBJ2-2 TRBV11-3 CASSRRGSYPGELFF
TRBJ2-5 TRBV10-2 CASSESGAQYF
TRBJ2-1 TRBV29-1 CSGELAANEQFF
TRBJ2-4 TRBV15 CATSRGGMPKNIQYF
TRBJ2-1 TRBV19 CASSIDRGEHNEQFF
TRBJ1-1 TRBV6-2/TRBV6-3 CASTEDPPTEAFF
TRBJ1-5 TRBV7-2 CASSSRQGDQPQHF
TRBJ1-4 TRBV10-3 CATGGQPNEKLFF
TRBJ1-4 TRBV5-1 CASTSGTGDEKLFF
TRBJ2-5 TRBV7-8 CASSLRRGRQETQYF
TRBJ1-1 TRBV7-2 CASSLDRALNTEAFF
TRBJ2-1 TRBV20-1 CSVWRGGNEQFF
TRBJ2-7 TRBV9 CASSAGLDFYEQYF
TRBJ2-1 TRBV3-1 CASSPRTSGINEQFF
TRBJ2-5 TRBV27 CASGTVQGETQYF
TRBJ2-5 TRBV12-3/TRBV12-4 CASSFSGVAGETQYF
TRBJ2-5 TRBV11-2 CASSLGAGGSGQETQYF
TRBJ2-5 TRBV7-2 CASSEDSGEETQYF
TRBJ1-1 TRBV24-1 CATRGPGTGGTEAFF
TRBJ2-1 TRBV7-2 CASSPSGRNEQFF
TRBJ2-1 TRBV12-3/TRBV12-4 CATTSGSEQFF
TRBJ2-1 TRBV4-1 CASANPSGRASEQFF
TRBJ1-6 TRBV13 CASSTRDSWRTLHF
TRBJ1-1 TRBV5-4 CASSFWDLDTEAFF
TRBJ2-2 TRBV5-6 CASSRPRLGGRGPTGELFF
TRBJ2-1 TRBV27 CASRGTSRYNEQFF
TRBJ2-7 TRBV28 CASSPRSGGPYEQYF
TRBJ2-1 TRBV5-1 CASSRPPGEQFF
TRBJ2-7 TRBV27 CASSTGQNYEQYF
TRBJ1-6 TRBV20-1 CSARAHSGQGSGSPLHF
TRBJ2-3 TRBV7-2 CASSLARQRADTQYF
TRBJ1-1 TRBV7-8 CASSLWQGGWNTEAFF
TRBJ1-2 TRBV2 CASSTGPSRGYTF